The 27 T cell receptor beta chains reported below all come from one sample, sequenced in a study of blood T cell repertoires in COVID-19. TCRdb keeps only in-frame clones here, not all; method: immunoSEQ multiplex PCR. The sample consists of 200,000 to 250,000 clones, around four fifths of them appearing once. The specimen was peripheral blood. The origin of the receptors is a woman of 80 years or more with acute or convalescent COVID-19.

The chain carries TRBV3-1 (or the pseudogene TRBV3-2) and TRBJ1-2; TRBD1 matches at 10 bases. V trimming: 1 base; J trimming: 3 bases; junction bases outside the gene matches: 2. The germline V gene encodes CDR1 LGHDT and CDR2 YNNKEL (reference sequence). The CDR3 spans 15 residues. The CDR3 DNA follows: TGTGCCAGCAGCCAAGGACAGGGGGCGTACTATGGCTACACCTTC. Translation gives CASSQGQGAYYGYTF.

The V call is TRBV18, the J call TRBJ2-6; D not resolved. Germline V gene data show CDR1 as KGHSH and CDR2 as LQKENI. The CDR3 is made up of 13 amino acids. Trimming stripped 3 bases from V and 4 bases from J, with 4 bases between. CDR3 sequence reads: CASSPQGANVLTF. DNA for the CDR3: TGTGCCAGCTCACCCCAAGGGGCCAACGTCCTGACTTTC.

In its sample, this clone was seen once. The chain combines TRBV2 with TRBJ2-3, with D uncertain. Germline assignment: CDR1 SNHLY and CDR2 FYNNEI. V was cut by 7 bases and J by 0 bases, with 8 bases left in between. This CDR3 has 13 amino acids. The CDR3: CASKLRSTDTQYF. The CDR3 region has the DNA TGTGCCAGCAAACTGAGGAGCACAGATACGCAGTATTTT. Full variable domain (missing parts from reference TRBV2 and TRBJ2-3): EPEVTQTPSHQVTQMGQEVILRCVPISNHLYFYWYRQILGQKVEFLVSFYNNEISEKSEIFDDQFSVERPDGSNFTLKIRSTKLEDSAMYFCASKLRSTDTQYFGPGTRLTVL.

This chain uses TRBV5-4 with TRBJ2-7; 8 nucleotides agree with TRBD2. V was clipped by 2 bases and J by 1 base; unmatched bases: 5. Per germline, CDR1 SGHNT and CDR2 YYREEE (reference sequence). The CDR3 length is 15 residues. The CDR3 DNA reads as TGTGCCAGCAGCTTACGTAGCGGGGCGTCCTACGAGCAGTACTTC. It specifies CASSLRSGASYEQYF.

Notes on this clone: The identical CDR3 is also encoded by other nucleotide sequences in the sample. V and J are TRBV11-2 and TRBJ2-7, with 8 bases fitting TRBD1. The germline V gene has CDR1 SGHAT and CDR2 FQNNGV. CDR3 size: 14 residues. J lost 4 bases, V lost 5 bases, and 7 bases had no gene match. The CDR3 is CASSLSRGLYEQYF. CDR3 DNA: TGTGCCAGCAGCCTTAGCAGGGGGCTATACGAGCAGTACTTC.

V is TRBV2 and J is TRBJ2-2, with D possibly matching TRBD2 (5 bases). V lost 4 bases, J lost 2 bases, and 8 bases lay in between. This CDR3 comprises 14 residues. Germline-derived CDR1 and CDR2 are SNHLY and FYNNEI. CDR3 region: CASSVSGNTGELFF. The CDR3 DNA sequence: TGTGCCAGCAGTGTGTCGGGAAACACCGGGGAGCTGTTTTTT.

J is TRBJ2-7 and V is TRBV27; 7 bases agree with TRBD1. CDR1 is MNHEY, CDR2 SMNVEV, per germline (reference sequence). The CDR3 is 13 residues long. V was pared by 3 bases and J by 2 bases, with 1 base of the junction left unmatched. Written as DNA, the CDR3 is TGTGCCAGCAGTTTGAGGGGGCCCTACGAGCAGTACTTC. This encodes CASSLRGPYEQYF.

V gene TRBV19 combines with J gene TRBJ2-5; 7 bases fit TRBD1. This CDR3 comprises 15 residues. V lost 0 bases, J lost 4 bases, and 5 bases stayed unmatched. The germline CDR1 and CDR2 sequences are LNHDA and SQIVND (reference sequence). CDR3 sequence: CASSIDRQGGETQYF. The CDR3, as DNA: TGTGCCAGTAGTATAGACCGACAGGGTGGAGAGACCCAGTACTTC. Drawing the rest from reference TRBV19 and TRBJ2-5, the complete variable domain is DGGITQSPKYLFRKEGQNVTLSCEQNLNHDAMYWYRQDPGQGLRLIYYSQIVNDFQKGDIAEGYSVSREKKESFPLTVTSAQKNPTAFYLCASSIDRQGGETQYFGPGTRLLVL.

The V and J genes are TRBV6-5 and TRBJ2-7; the D gene is possibly TRBD2 (5 bases). CDR1 MNHEY and CDR2 SVGAGI come from the germline V gene. Trimming removed 6 bases from V and 0 bases from J, with 12 bases in between. The length of the CDR3 is 14 residues. DNA of the CDR3: TGTGCCAGCAGCCGGACTTCCACCTCCTACGAGCAGTACTTC. Protein sequence: CASSRTSTSYEQYF.

The chain recombines TRBV11-1 with TRBJ1-3, with D hard to call. Trimming shortened V by 2 bases and J by 4 bases, and 3 bases separated the two germline ends. Per the germline V gene, CDR1 is SGHAT and CDR2 is FQDESV (reference sequence). CDR3 length: 12 amino acids. The CDR3 sequence is CASSLLGNTIYF. CDR3 DNA: TGTGCCAGCAGCTTACTCGGAAACACCATATATTTT.

The chain couples TRBV5-6 to TRBJ2-1; tentatively, D is TRBD2 (6 bases). The CDR3 spans 14 residues. Trimming pared 3 bases from V and 3 bases from J, leaving 10 bases between. CDR1 is SGHDT and CDR2 is YYEEEE in the germline V gene. The CDR3 sequence is CASSSGTYYNEQFF. CDR3 in DNA: TGTGCCAGCAGCTCCGGGACTTACTACAATGAGCAGTTCTTC.

The V and J genes are TRBV21-1 and TRBJ1-5; whether TRBD1, the table's D call, matches the DNA was not checked. TRBV21-1 is tagged as a pseudogene. The CDR3 loop spans 16 amino acids. CDR3 DNA sequence: TGTGCCAGCACCCCAAAGGACAGGGAAAGCAATCAGCCCCAGCATTTT. Translated: CASTPKDRESNQPQHF.

A single count supports this clone. The chain uses TRBV5-1 and TRBJ2-5; TRBD2 matches at 8 bases. Trimming at V came to 3 bases and at J to 4 bases, leaving 5 bases not matched to a gene. Germline V gives CDR1 SGHRS, CDR2 YFSETQ. This CDR3 spans 14 amino acids. The CDR3 reads CASSSAGVSETQYF. The CDR3 nucleotides are TGCGCCAGCAGCTCAGCGGGAGTGTCAGAGACCCAGTACTTC.

The chain recombines TRBV19 with TRBJ1-2, with D hard to call. The CDR3 has 15 amino acids. CDR1 and CDR2 (germline): LNHDA, SQIVND (reference sequence). V lost 7 bases to trimming and J lost 8 bases, with 23 bases between them. DNA of the CDR3: TGTGCCAGTAAAGTAAACAGACTACAACTATACGGCTACACCTTC. Translation gives CASKVNRLQLYGYTF. The entire variable domain, with the rest obtained from reference TRBV19 and TRBJ1-2, is as follows: DGGITQSPKYLFRKEGQNVTLSCEQNLNHDAMYWYRQDPGQGLRLIYYSQIVNDFQKGDIAEGYSVSREKKESFPLTVTSAQKNPTAFYLCASKVNRLQLYGYTFGSGTRLTVV.

The V and J genes are TRBV4-2 and TRBJ2-7, with a tentative D call TRBD2 (6 bases). From germline, CDR1 is LGHNA and CDR2 YNFKEQ. CDR3 length equals 14 residues. The germline V and J ends were trimmed by 0 bases and 0 bases, with 6 bases remaining between them. This CDR3 is CASSQERDSYEQYF. Here the CDR3 DNA reads TGTGCCAGCAGCCAAGAGCGGGACTCCTACGAGCAGTACTTC.

This chain links TRBV19 with TRBJ1-2, with D perhaps TRBD1 (6 bases). V shed 3 bases and J shed 4 bases, with 18 bases lying between them. This CDR3 has 16 residues. CDR1 is LNHDA and CDR2 is SQIVND in the germline V gene (reference sequence). CDR3 nucleotide sequence: TGTGCCAGTAGTATGAAACTACAGGGTTTAGTCTATGGCTACACCTTC. Protein sequence: CASSMKLQGLVYGYTF.

The J gene is TRBJ1-2, the V gene TRBV7-9; 7 bases fit TRBD1. Losses at the gene ends were 5 bases for V and 0 bases for J; bases not matched to a gene: 6. The CDR3 consists of 15 residues. Germline V CDR1 and CDR2: SEHNR, FQNEAQ (reference sequence). Here the CDR3 DNA reads TGTGCCAGCAGCACCTTAGGGACAGCTAACTATGGCTACACCTTC. Translation: CASSTLGTANYGYTF.

This clone was seen a single time. The rearrangement uses TRBV5-1 and TRBJ2-7, with D possibly matching TRBD1 (6 bases). V dropped 0 bases and J dropped 3 bases, with 19 bases sitting between them. Germline V lookup: CDR1 SGHRS, CDR2 YFSETQ. The CDR3 extends over 17 amino acids. CDR3 sequence reads: CASSLARQGSSNYEQYF. In DNA form, the CDR3 reads TGCGCCAGCAGCTTGGCCCGCCAGGGGTCGAGTAACTACGAGCAGTACTTC.

This sequence joins TRBV18 and TRBJ1-2; D is ambiguous. Deletions cut 2 bases from V and 2 bases from J, with 9 bases between. The germline CDR1 and CDR2 sequences are KGHSH and LQKENI. The CDR3 is 14 amino acids. CDR3 sequence (DNA): TGTGCCAGCTCACCAATTACAGAGAACTATGGCTACACCTTC. Translated: CASSPITENYGYTF.

V and J are TRBV27 and TRBJ1-6; 9 nucleotides agree with TRBD1. CDR1 MNHEY and CDR2 SMNVEV come from the germline V gene (reference sequence). The CDR3 totals 15 residues. V shed 3 bases, J shed 5 bases, and the junction held 2 bases outside the gene matches. The DNA for the CDR3 is TGTGCCAGCAGTTTGTACAGGGGGCATAATTCACCCCTCCACTTT. It specifies CASSLYRGHNSPLHF.

The chain carries TRBV3-1 (or the pseudogene TRBV3-2) and TRBJ1-1; TRBD1 is a possible D gene (6 bases). Germline loops: CDR1 LGHDT, CDR2 YNNKEL (reference sequence). With 8 bases removed from V and 4 bases from J, the gap between germline ends came to 11 bases. The CDR3 totals 12 residues. CDR3 nucleotides: TGTGCCAGCCAACAGGGCGTCACTGAAGCTTTCTTT. Protein: CASQQGVTEAFF.

The chain couples TRBV4-2 to TRBJ2-1, with 10 bases lining up with TRBD1. Germline trimming cut 0 bases from V and 7 bases from J; bases unmatched to any gene: 6. Germline V lookup: CDR1 LGHNA, CDR2 YNFKEQ. This CDR3 contains 16 residues. CDR3 protein: CASSQDATGGLNEQFF. CDR3 bases: TGTGCCAGCAGCCAAGACGCGACAGGGGGCCTGAATGAGCAGTTCTTC.

The chain couples TRBV6-5 to TRBJ1-5; the match to TRBD1 covers 8 bases. V trimming: 7 bases; J trimming: 4 bases; junction bases outside the gene matches: 3. This CDR3 is 13 amino acids long. Germline V gives CDR1 MNHEY, CDR2 SVGAGI. The CDR3 DNA reads as TGTGCCAGCATCGGGACAGGTAATCAGCCCCAGCATTTT. Protein: CASIGTGNQPQHF.

This chain connects TRBV7-9 to TRBJ2-1; 11 positions match TRBD2. This CDR3 is 14 amino acids long. V shed 9 bases, J shed 6 bases, and the junction held 7 bases outside the gene matches. Germline lookup yields CDR1 SEHNR and CDR2 FQNEAQ (reference sequence). CDR3 bases: TGTGCCAGTGGAAACCTAGCGGGAGGCAATGAGCAGTTCTTC. Amino acids: CASGNLAGGNEQFF.

V usage is TRBV7-2 and J usage is TRBJ1-5; 8 bases match TRBD1. The CDR3 totals 18 residues. J gave up 2 bases and V 5 bases, and 14 bases lay outside the gene matches. Germline V lookup: CDR1 SGHTA, CDR2 FQGNSA. The chain's CDR3 is CASSVSSDRGDGNQPQHF. CDR3 nucleotide sequence: TGTGCCAGCAGCGTTAGTTCTGACAGGGGAGACGGCAATCAGCCCCAGCATTTT.

This chain connects TRBV5-4 to TRBJ2-1; TRBD2 aligns across 13 bases. Looked up from germline, CDR1 is SGHNT and CDR2 is YYREEE (reference sequence). The V gene end was trimmed by 1 base and the J gene end by 10 bases; junction bases not matched to a gene: 5. The CDR3 runs 15 residues. CDR3 DNA sequence: TGTGCCAGCAGCTTGAGGACTAGCGGGGGCAGGGAGCAGTTCTTC. Its protein product is CASSLRTSGGREQFF.

The chain combines TRBV18 with TRBJ1-1; TRBD1 agrees at 8 bases. The length of the CDR3 is 15 residues. Germline V lookup: CDR1 KGHSH, CDR2 LQKENI. The junction had 7 bases not matched to a gene; V was cut back by 6 bases and J by 1 base. The CDR3 sequence is CASSMQGAGNTEAFF. For the CDR3, the DNA is TGTGCCAGCTCTATGCAGGGGGCAGGGAACACTGAAGCTTTCTTT.